The subject of this entry is one TCR beta chain. Antigen: not known. This sample is part of a study of T cell responses to AZD1222 COVID-19 vaccine. Study observations and caveats: Vaccination with two AZD1222 doses was followed by a rise in Spike-specific TCR breadth and depth.

Using immunoSEQ multiplex PCR, the repertoire was profiled, and TCRdb retains in-frame clones only, with some absent. The sample holds some 150,000 clones; 94% are singletons and the top ten take over 0.95%. Deletions cut 0 bases from V and 4 bases from J, with 15 bases between. Looked up from germline, CDR1 is MRHNA and CDR2 is SNTAGT. The CDR3 totals 17 residues. The sample in question was peripheral blood, obtained on day 0 of AZD1222 vaccination. This TCR was sampled from an adult in good health. The V and J genes are TRBV6-4 and TRBJ2-2; D may be TRBD1 (6 bases). The CDR3 loop reads CASSDSRDTVFTGELFF. The CDR3 nucleotides are TGTGCCAGCAGTGACTCTCGGGACACAGTCTTCACCGGGGAGCTGTTTTTT.